A selection of T cell receptor beta chains follows, all from one sample in a study of cytomegalovirus exposure and HLA in healthy donors. Generated by immunoSEQ multiplex PCR, the TCRdb table keeps only in-frame clones and is missing some. The sample includes more than 85,000 clones, more than 60% of them seen just once. The material sequenced was PBMCs. These receptors came from a woman in her late teens or twenties in good health and CMV-seropositive. CDR3s include the opening cysteine and the closing phenylalanine or tryptophan. The order of the fields is clone size, J gene, V gene, D gene, CDR3 protein, CDR3 DNA. The D gene is left open where the match is weak. Clone size, where shown, is once, few, many, or a class for clones that have expanded.

>-|TRBJ2-7|TRBV6-6|-
CASSYFRPGEIYEQYF
TGTGCCAGCAGTTACTTTCGGCCAGGGGAGATCTACGAGCAGTACTTC
>-|TRBJ1-5|TRBV6-1|-
CASNTGTQPQHF
TGTGCCAGCAACACAGGAACTCAGCCCCAGCATTTT
>few|TRBJ2-7|TRBV7-2|TRBD2
CASSFRAGGEQYF
TGTGCCAGCAGCTTCCGGGCGGGAGGAGAGCAGTACTTC
>-|TRBJ2-7|TRBV4-2|TRBD1
CASSQGTGTYEQYF
TGTGCCAGCAGCCAAGGGACAGGGACCTACGAGCAGTACTTC
>-|TRBJ2-7|TRBV10-3|TRBD2
CAISILAGEKEQYF
TGTGCCATCAGTATTCTAGCGGGAGAGAAGGAGCAGTACTTC
>-|TRBJ1-2|TRBV6-1|-
CASIATGYNYGYTF
TGTGCCAGCATTGCGACAGGCTACAACTATGGCTACACCTTC
>-|TRBJ1-2|TRBV6-1|TRBD1
CASSLTGIDGYTF
TGTGCCAGCAGTTTGACAGGGATAGATGGCTACACCTTC
>few|TRBJ2-7|TRBV28|-
CASSSIGDYEQYF
TGTGCCAGCAGTTCCATAGGGGACTACGAGCAGTACTTC
>-|TRBJ2-4|TRBV10-3|TRBD2
CATSLAGGPLAKNIQYF
TGTGCCACCTCGCTAGCGGGAGGACCTTTAGCCAAAAACATTCAGTACTTC
>-|TRBJ1-5|TRBV7-6|-
CASSPTGYSNQPQHF
TGTGCCAGCAGCCCAACAGGGTATAGCAATCAGCCCCAGCATTTT
>-|TRBJ2-7|TRBV28|-
CASSSDRQYF
TGTGCCAGCAGTTCCGATAGACAGTACTTC
>-|TRBJ2-3|TRBV7-9|-
CASSLRLRFGGWSEAQYF
TGTGCCAGCAGCTTAAGGCTGAGGTTTGGGGGCTGGTCTGAGGCGCAGTATTTT
>-|TRBJ2-3|TRBV2|TRBD1
CASLETGGANTQYF
TGTGCCAGCCTTGAGACAGGGGGCGCAAATACGCAGTATTTT
>-|TRBJ1-5|TRBV7-9|-
CASSLAGTGVRGQPQHF
TGTGCCAGCAGCTTAGCGGGGACGGGGGTGCGGGGTCAGCCCCAGCATTTT
>-|TRBJ2-7|TRBV9|TRBD2
CASSISGRDSYEQYF
TGTGCCAGCAGCATCAGCGGGAGGGACTCCTACGAGCAGTACTTC
>-|TRBJ2-7|TRBV7-3|-
CASSLGGRGEQYF
TGTGCCAGCAGCTTAGGAGGACGGGGCGAGCAGTACTTC
>-|TRBJ2-2|TRBV29-1|TRBD2
CSVELLAGGGGELFF
TGCAGCGTTGAGCTCCTAGCGGGAGGGGGCGGGGAGCTGTTTTTT
>-|TRBJ2-7|TRBV27|-
CASSFGGTFSYEQYF
TGTGCCAGCAGTTTTGGCGGAACCTTCTCCTACGAGCAGTACTTC
>-|TRBJ1-1|TRBV20-1|-
CSPPGDTEAFF
TGCAGTCCCCCGGGGGACACTGAAGCTTTCTTT
>-|TRBJ1-1|TRBV18|-
CASFPGERGREAFF
TGTGCCAGCTTTCCCGGAGAAAGGGGGAGAGAAGCTTTCTTT
>-|TRBJ2-2|TRBV7-3|-
CASSLDGQSVANTGELFF
TGTGCCAGCAGCTTAGATGGACAGAGCGTCGCGAACACCGGGGAGCTGTTTTTT
>-|TRBJ1-2|TRBV7-3|TRBD1
CARRTGGIYGYTF
TGTGCCAGAAGGACAGGGGGGATATATGGCTACACCTTC
>few|TRBJ2-1|TRBV4-1|-
CASSQDHRGNNEQFF
TGCGCCAGCAGCCAAGATCACCGGGGGAATAATGAGCAGTTCTTC
>-|TRBJ1-3|TRBV4-3|-
CASSQIRTDGNTIYF
TGCGCCAGCAGCCAGATACGGACAGACGGAAACACCATATATTTT
>-|TRBJ1-1|TRBV7-3|TRBD1
CASSLRDRENTEAFF
TGTGCCAGCAGCCTACGGGACAGGGAGAACACTGAAGCTTTCTTT
>-|TRBJ2-1|TRBV30|TRBD2
CAWSWTSGNNEQFF
TGTGCCTGGAGTTGGACTAGCGGGAATAATGAGCAGTTCTTC
>-|TRBJ2-2|TRBV6-1|-
CASSDRGAWTGELFF
TGTGCCAGCAGTGATCGGGGGGCTTGGACCGGGGAGCTGTTTTTT
>-|TRBJ2-7|TRBV29-1|TRBD2
CSAPERREAYEQYF
TGCAGCGCCCCCGAACGGCGGGAGGCCTACGAGCAGTACTTC
>-|TRBJ1-2|TRBV4-1|TRBD1
CASSQVSGQTYGYTF
TGCGCCAGCAGCCAAGTCTCGGGACAGACTTATGGCTACACCTTC
>-|TRBJ2-7|TRBV6-5|-
CASLPTRRYEQYF
TGTGCCAGCCTCCCCACAAGGCGGTACGAGCAGTACTTC
>few|TRBJ1-4|TRBV28|-
CASSIGQSGNEKLFF
TGTGCCAGCAGTATCGGACAGAGCGGTAATGAAAAACTGTTTTTT
>-|TRBJ1-4|TRBV27|TRBD1
CASSSPTGGTNEKLFF
TGTGCCAGCAGTTCACCAACAGGGGGAACTAATGAAAAACTGTTTTTT
>once|TRBJ2-1|TRBV27|TRBD2
CAGRIHSSGIYNEQFF
TGTGCCGGCAGAATACACTCTAGCGGGATTTACAATGAGCAGTTCTTC
>once|TRBJ2-5|TRBV18|TRBD2
CASSLGLAEPTQYF
TGTGCCAGCTCACTAGGACTAGCGGAACCGACCCAGTACTTC
>-|TRBJ2-7|TRBV29-1|-
CSVERPQGGGYEQYF
TGCAGCGTTGAGCGCCCTCAGGGTGGGGGCTACGAGCAGTACTTC
>-|TRBJ2-1|TRBV15|TRBD2
CATSRGASGSYNEQFF
TGTGCCACCAGCAGAGGAGCTAGCGGGAGCTACAATGAGCAGTTCTTC
>-|TRBJ2-5|TRBV11-2|TRBD1
CASSSPGQGEETQYF
TGTGCCAGCAGCTCACCGGGACAGGGGGAAGAGACCCAGTACTTC
>-|TRBJ2-7|TRBV27|-
CASSLLGHWFSEQYF
TGTGCCAGCAGTTTACTGGGACACTGGTTTAGCGAGCAGTACTTC
>few|TRBJ1-2|TRBV30|TRBD1
CAWEDRRGYGYTF
TGTGCCTGGGAGGACAGGCGCGGCTATGGCTACACCTTC
>-|TRBJ2-3|TRBV10-3|TRBD2
CAISLTSGEGLWGTDTQYF
TGTGCCATCAGCTTGACTAGCGGCGAGGGCCTATGGGGAACAGATACGCAGTATTTT
>-|TRBJ2-1|TRBV18|-
CASSTGAIYNEQFF
TGTGCCAGCTCTACGGGTGCCATCTACAATGAGCAGTTCTTC
>-|TRBJ2-2|TRBV5-1|-
CASSLGRVLTGELFF
TGCGCCAGCAGCTTGGGACGGGTTCTAACCGGGGAGCTGTTTTTT
>-|TRBJ2-1|TRBV7-9|-
CASLAASYNEQFF
TGTGCCAGCCTGGCGGCATCCTACAATGAGCAGTTCTTC
>-|TRBJ1-1|TRBV18|TRBD1
CASSPPGTDLNTEAFF
TGTGCCAGCTCACCACCGGGGACAGATCTGAACACTGAAGCTTTCTTT
>-|TRBJ2-3|TRBV18|TRBD2
CASSPTSGLTDTQYF
TGTGCCAGCTCCCCCACTAGCGGCCTCACAGATACGCAGTATTTT
>-|TRBJ2-3|TRBV6-1|TRBD2
CASPPPSGRTDTQYF
TGTGCCAGCCCCCCCCCTAGCGGGAGGACAGATACGCAGTATTTT
>-|TRBJ1-1|TRBV15|-
CATTTAGGTEAFF
TGTGCCACTACGACAGCGGGAGGCACTGAAGCTTTCTTT
>-|TRBJ2-1|TRBV7-3|TRBD2
CASSYGPVGAGGNEQFF
TGTGCCAGCAGCTACGGCCCGGTGGGGGCGGGAGGGAATGAGCAGTTCTTC
>-|TRBJ1-5|TRBV18|TRBD1
CASSRRDTGQGAYSNQPQHF
TGTGCCAGCTCCCGACGGGATACCGGACAGGGGGCATATAGCAATCAGCCCCAGCATTTT
>few|TRBJ2-7|TRBV9|TRBD2
CASSVGTSGPYEQYF
TGTGCCAGCAGCGTGGGGACTAGCGGCCCCTACGAGCAGTACTTC
>-|TRBJ2-3|TRBV5-1|TRBD2
CASSLAWAGGTDTQYF
TGCGCCAGCAGCTTGGCCTGGGCGGGAGGAACAGATACGCAGTATTTT
>-|TRBJ2-1|TRBV12-2|-
CASRSTKTSEWSYNEQFF
TGTGCAAGTCGATCGACAAAGACTAGCGAGTGGTCCTACAATGAGCAGTTCTTC
>few|TRBJ1-1|TRBV27|-
CATRLRLNTEAFF
TGTGCCACCAGACTAAGGCTGAACACTGAAGCTTTCTTT